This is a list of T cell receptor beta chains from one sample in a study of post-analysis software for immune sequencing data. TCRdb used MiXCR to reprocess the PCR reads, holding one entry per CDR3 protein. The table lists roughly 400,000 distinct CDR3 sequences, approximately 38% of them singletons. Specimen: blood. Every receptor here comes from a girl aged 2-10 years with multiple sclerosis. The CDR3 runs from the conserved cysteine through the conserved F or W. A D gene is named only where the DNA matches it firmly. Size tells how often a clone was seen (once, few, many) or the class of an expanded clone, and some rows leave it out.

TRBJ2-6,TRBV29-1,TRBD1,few,TGCAGCGTTGGGACAGGGGGTGCTGGGGCCAACGTCCTGACTTTC,CSVGTGGAGANVLTF
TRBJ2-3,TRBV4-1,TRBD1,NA,TGCGCCAGCAGCCCTGTAGAGGGGGCTAGCACAGATACGCAGTATTTT,CASSPVEGASTDTQYF
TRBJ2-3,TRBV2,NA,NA,TGTGCCAGCAGTGGCAGGGTGCGTTTGGAGGATACGCAGTATTTT,CASSGRVRLEDTQYF
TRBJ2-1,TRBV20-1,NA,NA,TGCAGTGCTAGAGTTAGGGAGTTGTTGAATGAGCAGTTCTTC,CSARVRELLNEQFF
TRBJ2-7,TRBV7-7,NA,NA,TGTGCCAGCAGCGTAGACCTGGACACGTACTCCTACGAGCAGTACTTC,CASSVDLDTYSYEQYF
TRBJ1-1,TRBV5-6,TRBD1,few,TGTGCCAGCAGCTGGGGACAGGGATGGACTGAAGCTTTCTTT,CASSWGQGWTEAFF
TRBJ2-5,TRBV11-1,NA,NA,TGTGCCAGCAGCTTAGCTCCGGGGATTCAGTACTTC,CASSLAPGIQYF
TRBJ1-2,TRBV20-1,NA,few,TGCAGTGCTAGAGATCGTAGAGTCCGCTATGGTGGCTACACCTTC,CSARDRRVRYGGYTF
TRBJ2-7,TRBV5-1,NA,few,TGCGCCAGCACTCAGACGGTGGGTTCCTACGAGCAGTACTTC,CASTQTVGSYEQYF
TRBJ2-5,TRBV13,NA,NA,TGTGCCAGCAGCTTAGTGTTGAAAGGGCCGGGGAGTCAAGAGACCCAGTACTTC,CASSLVLKGPGSQETQYF
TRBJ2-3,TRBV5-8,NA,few,TGTGCCAGCAGTCGGCACACAGATACGCAGTATTTT,CASSRHTDTQYF
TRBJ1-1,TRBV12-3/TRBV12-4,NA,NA,TGTGCCAGCAGTTTAGACGGGACGGGGGTCGACGGAGCTTTCTTT,CASSLDGTGVDGAFF
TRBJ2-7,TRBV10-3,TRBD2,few,TGTGCCATCACGAGGGAGGGCCTGGGTGAGCAGTACTTC,CAITREGLGEQYF
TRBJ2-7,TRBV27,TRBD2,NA,TGTGCCAGCAGTTTATCAGCGGGAGGTGGGTACGGGCAGTACTTC,CASSLSAGGGYGQYF
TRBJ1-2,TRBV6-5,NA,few,TGTGCCAGCAGTTACGGTGCAGGCATCTATGGCTACACCTTC,CASSYGAGIYGYTF
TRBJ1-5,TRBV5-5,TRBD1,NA,TGTGCCAGCAGGCTAACAGGGGCAAGCAATCAGCCCCAGCATTTT,CASRLTGASNQPQHF